This entry lists 3 T cell receptor beta chains sequenced from one sample in a study of Graves' ophthalmopathy and Graves' hyperthyroidism. The sequenced template was RNA, covering the TCR beta CDR3 region. Amplification began with first-round RT-PCR using HTBI primers, then second-round multiplex PCR was performed. TCRdb passed the multiplex PCR reads through MiXCR, listing each CDR3 protein once. The table has over a million distinct CDR3 sequences, about 35% seen once. Sequenced material: peripheral blood or thyroid tissue (not recorded which). The receptors here all came from an adult man with Graves' hyperthyroidism.

This clonotype was seen ten or more times. The CDR3 loop reads CASGASTYGYTF. In nucleotides, the CDR3 is TGTGCCAGCGGGGCTTCCACATATGGCTACACCTTC. This chain connects TRBV7-2 to TRBJ1-2; D perhaps matches TRBD1 (5 bases). The CDR3 is made up of 12 amino acids. CDR1 and CDR2 (germline): SGHTA, FQGNSA. Between the trimmed V and J ends, which lost 8 bases and 5 bases, there was a span of 12 bases. The whole variable domain, remainder taken from reference TRBV7-2 and TRBJ1-2, is GAGVSQSPSNKVTEKGKDVELRCDPISGHTALYWYRQSLGQGLEFLIYFQGNSAPDKSGLPSDRFSAERTGGSVSTLTIQRTQQEDSAVYLCASGASTYGYTFGSGTRLTVV.

At least ten counts were recorded for this clonotype. The chain joins TRBV11-2 to TRBJ1-1, with a tentative D call TRBD1 (5 bases). The CDR3 is made up of 14 amino acids. Germline V CDR1 and CDR2: SGHAT, FQNNGV. Trimming removed 5 bases at V and 6 bases at J, with 16 bases between. The CDR3, as DNA: TGTGCCAGCAGCCCTCCGGGGCAGTGGGCTGAAGCTTTCTTT. Amino acids: CASSPPGQWAEAFF.

This clonotype was counted a few times. This may come from a read error, since a much larger clone is one base off. The V gene is TRBV10-3, the J gene TRBJ2-7; TRBD2 aligns across 8 bases. The CDR3 spans 15 residues. With V trimmed by 3 bases and J by 4 bases, 8 bases remained unmatched. In germline, CDR1 is ENHRY, CDR2 SYGVKD. The CDR3 bases are TGTGCCATCAGTGATTCGGGGACTAGTCTGTACGAGCAGTACTTC. Translating gives CAISDSGTSLYEQYF.